These 25 T cell receptor beta chains came from one sample sequenced in a study of OX40 agonist ivuxolimab in advanced cancers. The data were produced by immunoSEQ multiplex PCR, yet TCRdb's version contains in-frame clones alone and is incomplete. The sample lists about 63,000 clones; approximately 92% were seen once. The sample here was CD4+ or CD8+ T cells sorted from blood, taken in a trial of the OX40 agonist ivuxolimab. The receptor source for this set is an adult with an advanced solid tumor such as melanoma, head and neck, liver or kidney cancer.

This clone occurred a few times. The chain combines TRBV2 with TRBJ2-3; the D gene could be TRBD1 or TRBD2 (5 bases each). Between the trimmed V and J ends, which lost 8 bases and 4 bases, there was a span of 19 bases. The CDR3 loop spans 15 amino acids. Germline assignment: CDR1 SNHLY and CDR2 FYNNEI. The CDR3 protein is CASYGTDQTPDTQYF. The DNA for the CDR3 is TGTGCCAGCTATGGGACGGACCAAACACCAGATACGCAGTATTTT.

The chain carries TRBV27 and TRBJ2-7; TRBD1 or TRBD2 may be the D gene (5 bases each). Trimming removed 10 bases from V and 2 bases from J, with 15 bases in between. The germline gives CDR1 MNHEY, CDR2 SMNVEV (reference sequence). The CDR3 runs to 13 residues. CDR3 DNA sequence: TGTGCCACCTTGAGAGAGGGGACCTACGAGCAGTACTTC. Translation: CATLREGTYEQYF.

The rearrangement joins TRBV7-9 to TRBJ2-1; TRBD2 agrees at 12 bases. The CDR3 covers 17 residues. With 5 bases clipped from V and 14 bases from J, the junction kept 19 bases outside the gene matches. The germline CDR1 and CDR2 sequences are SEHNR and FQNEAQ (reference sequence). CDR3 region: CASSPQSPGLAGTWEFF. CDR3 nucleotides: TGTGCCAGCAGCCCACAATCGCCGGGACTAGCGGGTACCTGGGAGTTCTTC.

Written as DNA, the CDR3 is TGTGCCAGCAGCTCAGGAGAGAACCCCTACGAGCAGTACTTC. Its translation: CASSSGENPYEQYF. This rearrangement joins TRBV5-4 to TRBJ2-7; no clear D. CDR1 SGHNT and CDR2 YYREEE come from the germline V gene (reference sequence). The CDR3 has 14 residues. Trimming removed 3 bases at V and 2 bases at J, with 12 bases between. The variable domain in full, completed from reference TRBV5-4 and TRBJ2-7, reads ETGVTQSPTHLIKTRGQQVTLRCSSQSGHNTVSWYQQALGQGPQFIFQYYREEENGRGNFPPRFSGLQFPNYSSELNVNALELDDSALYLCASSSGENPYEQYFGPGTRLTVT.

The chain uses TRBV6-1 and TRBJ1-2; D is possibly TRBD1 (6 bases). This CDR3 has 15 residues. The germline V gene encodes CDR1 MNHNS and CDR2 SASEGT. The V end was cut by 0 bases, the J end by 2 bases, with 10 bases between. This CDR3 is CASSEALGGNYGYTF. Written as DNA, the CDR3 is TGTGCCAGCAGTGAAGCGCTAGGGGGAAACTATGGCTACACCTTC.

This chain joins TRBV30 and TRBJ2-1, with no clear D. V was clipped by 4 bases and J by 0 bases, with 10 bases between them. The CDR3 spans 14 residues. Germline lookup yields CDR1 GTSNPN and CDR2 SVGIG (reference sequence). The DNA of the CDR3 is TGTGCCTGGACACGCCCGGACTCCTACAATGAGCAGTTCTTC. This sequence encodes CAWTRPDSYNEQFF.

The chain is built from TRBV28 and TRBJ2-7; 7 bases are a match to TRBD1. CDR1 and CDR2 (germline): MDHEN, SYDVKM. The CDR3 is made up of 15 amino acids. V trimming: 7 bases; J trimming: 4 bases; junction bases outside the gene matches: 13. The CDR3 is CASTDGTVETYEQYF. In DNA form, the CDR3 reads TGTGCCAGCACCGATGGGACAGTCGAGACTTACGAGCAGTACTTC.

The CDR3 region is CASSLAGGQMDTQYF. The CDR3, as DNA: TGTGCCAGCAGCCTAGCGGGGGGGCAAATGGATACGCAGTATTTT. The chain recombines TRBV6-1 with TRBJ2-3; 12 nucleotides align to TRBD2. J lost 6 bases, V lost 6 bases, and 7 bases had no gene match. Germline V gene sequence: CDR1 MNHNS, CDR2 SASEGT. CDR3 length: 15 residues.

CDR3 sequence (DNA): TGTGCCAGCAGCTTAGCCTTTCCTCTTGCCCTCCAGCAGTACTTC. As protein: CASSLAFPLALQQYF. V is TRBV11-2 and J is TRBJ2-7; D is ambiguous. Deletions cut 1 base from V and 8 bases from J, with 18 bases between. The V gene's germline CDR1 is SGHAT and CDR2 FQNNGV. The CDR3 runs 15 residues.

Written as DNA, the CDR3 is TGTGCCAGCAGTCCGATGACAGGGAACACCGGGGAGCTGTTTTTT. Its protein product is CASSPMTGNTGELFF. This chain connects TRBV27 to TRBJ2-2; the D gene is possibly TRBD1 (6 bases). CDR3 length: 15 amino acids. Germline V lookup: CDR1 MNHEY, CDR2 SMNVEV (reference sequence). Trimming left V 5 bases short and J 1 base short, with 11 bases between.

Note on this clone: This specimen includes other DNA sequences encoding the same CDR3. The CDR3 sequence is CASSLVGYEQYF. The CDR3 bases are TGTGCCAGCAGCTTAGTGGGCTACGAGCAGTACTTC. The gene calls are TRBV7-9 and TRBJ2-7; no definite D call. CDR3 length equals 12 residues. Germline values: CDR1 SEHNR, CDR2 FQNEAQ (reference sequence). Trimming took off 1 base at V and 3 bases at J, with 4 bases between the two ends.

CDR3 in amino acids: CASSQGLGKETQYF. The DNA of the CDR3 is TGCGCCAGCAGCCAAGGGTTAGGAAAAGAGACCCAGTACTTC. This sequence joins TRBV4-1 and TRBJ2-5; D not certain. The CDR3 is 14 amino acids. Germline-derived CDR1 and CDR2 are MGHRA and YSYEKL. Trimming stripped 1 base from V and 3 bases from J, with 9 bases between.

The V call is TRBV23-1, the J call TRBJ2-5; weak D call: TRBD1 (5 bases). TRBV23-1 falls under the ORF class, with uncertain function. The CDR3 consists of 15 residues. The V end lost 4 bases, the J end lost 4 bases, and 16 bases lay between the germline ends. The DNA for the CDR3 is TGCGCCAGCAGTCTTCGTATTAGGGGCCTAGAGACCCAGTACTTC. Its protein product is CASSLRIRGLETQYF.

The chain links TRBV4-1 to TRBJ2-7; no firm D call. The CDR3 has 15 residues. Trimming pared 4 bases from V and 3 bases from J, leaving 16 bases between. Germline CDR1 and CDR2: MGHRA and YSYEKL. The chain's CDR3 is CASSPTRPTNYEQYF. The CDR3 coding sequence is TGCGCCAGCAGCCCAACAAGGCCCACCAACTACGAGCAGTACTTC.

The V and J genes are TRBV5-4 and TRBJ2-7, with unresolved D. Per the germline V gene, CDR1 is SGHNT and CDR2 is YYREEE (reference sequence). CDR3 length equals 13 residues. Trimming removed 0 bases at V and 3 bases at J, with 7 bases between. The CDR3 coding sequence is TGTGCCAGCAGCTTGGTTGGGGACTACGAGCAGTACTTC. Its translation is CASSLVGDYEQYF. Full variable domain (missing parts from reference TRBV5-4 and TRBJ2-7): ETGVTQSPTHLIKTRGQQVTLRCSSQSGHNTVSWYQQALGQGPQFIFQYYREEENGRGNFPPRFSGLQFPNYSSELNVNALELDDSALYLCASSLVGDYEQYFGPGTRLTVT.

This clone was detected only a few times. This chain connects TRBV4-1 to TRBJ2-7; possible D gene TRBD1, 5 bases. Germline V gene data show CDR1 as MGHRA and CDR2 as YSYEKL. V lost 3 bases and J lost 7, with 13 bases in between. CDR3 size: 13 residues. The CDR3: CASSQGRVREQYF. CDR3 in DNA: TGCGCCAGCAGCCAGGGCAGGGTTCGGGAGCAGTACTTC.

V usage is TRBV5-1 and J usage is TRBJ1-2; maybe TRBD1 (5 bases). The V gene's germline CDR1 is SGHRS and CDR2 YFSETQ. Trimming cost V 5 bases and J 0 bases, with 14 bases left between them. This CDR3 has 15 amino acids. Written as DNA, the CDR3 is TGCGCCAGCAGATCGTTGTGGGGCTCTAACTATGGCTACACCTTC. This gives the protein CASRSLWGSNYGYTF.

V gene TRBV2 combines with J gene TRBJ1-2; D remains ambiguous. The germline gives CDR1 SNHLY, CDR2 FYNNEI. This CDR3 is 13 amino acids long. The ends were cut back, 4 bases at V and 3 bases at J, with 9 bases in the middle. The CDR3 loop is CASSGRTHYGYTF. DNA of the CDR3: TGTGCCAGCAGTGGCAGGACCCACTATGGCTACACCTTC.

This chain joins TRBV27 and TRBJ2-7, with D perhaps matching TRBD2 (6 bases). CDR1 is MNHEY and CDR2 is SMNVEV in the germline V gene (reference sequence). With 2 bases removed from V and 10 bases from J, the gap between germline ends came to 18 bases. The CDR3 consists of 14 residues. CDR3 DNA sequence: TGTGCCAGCAGTTTAGGCGGGACCCCAAAAATACAGTACTTC. Encoded protein: CASSLGGTPKIQYF.

V is TRBV5-4 and J is TRBJ2-1, with 8 positions matching TRBD2. V shed 4 bases, J shed 11 bases, and the junction held 5 bases outside the gene matches. This CDR3 is built from 12 residues. CDR1 is SGHNT and CDR2 is YYREEE in the germline V gene (reference sequence). CDR3 region: CASSQTSDKQFF. CDR3 nucleotides: TGTGCCAGCAGCCAGACTAGCGACAAGCAGTTCTTC.

The chain uses TRBV9 and TRBJ1-2, with 9 bases aligning to TRBD1. Germline V gene sequence: CDR1 SGDLS, CDR2 YYNGEE. This CDR3 region has 18 residues. The V segment lost 3 bases and the J segment 4 bases; nucleotides outside the gene matches: 16. CDR3 in DNA: TGTGCCAGCAGCGCCCCGTTCAGGGACAGGGACGGGCGCTATGGCTACACCTTC. It encodes CASSAPFRDRDGRYGYTF.

This clone appeared a few times. CDR3 sequence (DNA): TGTGCCAGCAGCTTAATGGCGGGGTCAGAGCCCCAGCATTTT. It yields the protein CASSLMAGSEPQHF. The J gene is TRBJ1-5, the V gene TRBV7-6; D unresolved. Trimming took off 2 bases at V and 8 bases at J, with 13 bases between the two ends. Germline V gene lookup returns CDR1 SGHVS and CDR2 FNYEAQ. The CDR3 has 14 amino acids.

The chain recombines TRBV2 with TRBJ2-5, with 14 positions matching TRBD2. The germline gives CDR1 SNHLY, CDR2 FYNNEI. The CDR3 has 15 amino acids. The J segment lost 4 bases and the V segment lost 7 bases, leaving 5 bases of the junction unmatched. As DNA, the CDR3 is TGTGCCAGCAAGGGACTAGCGGGAGCTCGAGAGACCCAGTACTTC. It is translated as CASKGLAGARETQYF.

V usage is TRBV13 and J usage is TRBJ2-1; 9 bases align to TRBD1. J gave up 7 bases and V 5 bases, and 6 bases lay outside the gene matches. Germline lookup yields CDR1 PRHDT and CDR2 FYEKMQ (reference sequence). This CDR3 region has 14 residues. The CDR3 nucleotides are TGTGCCAGCAGCCCGGGACAGGGTTGGAATGAGCAGTTCTTC. Amino acid sequence: CASSPGQGWNEQFF.

Only one count was recorded for this clone. DNA of the CDR3: TGCGCCAGCAGCTTCCGGACAGGCGCCTCCTACGAGCAGTACTTC. Encoded protein: CASSFRTGASYEQYF. The chain employs TRBV5-1 and TRBJ2-7, with 7 bases aligning to TRBD1. CDR1 is SGHRS and CDR2 is YFSETQ in the germline V gene. The CDR3 totals 15 residues. V shed 2 bases and J 0 bases; nucleotides not matched to a gene: 5.